This T cell receptor beta chain was found in a study of regulatory T cells in long-lasting Graves disease. Assembly of TCR beta libraries relied on iRepertoire HTBI primers together with Arm-PCR of CDR3 regions. MiXCR, run by TCRdb on the multiplex PCR reads, gives a single entry per CDR3 protein. The sample consists of about 520,000 distinct CDR3 sequences, approximately 12% of them appearing once. This clonotype was observed many times. The V gene's germline CDR1 is SGHAT and CDR2 FQNNGV. The CDR3 is 16 amino acids. V dropped 0 bases and J dropped 9; count of bases not matched to a gene: 10. The time point denotes: newly diagnosed GD, antithyroid drugs for less than 3 months. Preparation of the TCR library used RNA extracted from PBMCs. Another study also made use of these data, one on T cells in Graves' hyperthyroidism and ophthalmopathy.

This rearrangement joins TRBV11-2 to TRBJ2-1; 8 bases fit TRBD2. The starting material was peripheral blood mononuclear cells (PBMCs), obtained at new diagnosis, from a patient treated with antithyroid drugs. The sequence came from a woman between 25 and 40 years old with Graves disease. CDR3 protein: CASSLDIQRERPEQFF. CDR3 in DNA: TGTGCCAGCAGCTTAGATATCCAGCGGGAGAGGCCTGAGCAGTTCTTC.